This T cell receptor beta chain was captured in a study of post-analysis software for immune sequencing data (dated by TCRdb to 2015 to 2017). As for the study more broadly: Recorded disease courses included relapsing-remitting, secondary progressive and progressive-relapsing multiple sclerosis, with some patients lacking subtype annotation. A subset of samples was prepared in parallel using single-end sample barcoding, then pooled and co-amplified after Illumina adapter ligation. The multiple sclerosis patient repertoires were compared with 11 previously published healthy control repertoires from donors aged roughly 6 to 25 years.

CDR1 and CDR2 are read off the germline V gene as MGHDK and SYGVNS. The junction shows trimming of 2 bases on V and 7 bases on J, and the gene matches do not reach 9 bases of it. The CDR3, from cysteine to phenylalanine, totals 16 residues. The DNA shown is the 48-base CDR3, in frame from base 1. What the research found in general, with its limitations: Direct clustering with F measure showed strong co-clustering of samples prepared in the same batch, prompting a batch-effect correction. Roughly 5 TRBV segments, including TRBV5-6, TRBV5-1 and TRBV20-1, were significantly more frequent in patients than controls. Compared with controls, multiple sclerosis patients had significantly lower normalized Chao1 diversity, a finding suggesting substantial peripheral T-cell clonal expansion. The control group was slightly older than the multiple sclerosis patient group.

Comments on this clonotype: Its recognized antigen is unknown. No clone much larger than this one lies a single base away; base qualities are absent.

The library was produced with PCR. TCRdb names Illumina HiSeq 2500 as the instrument used. Unique molecular identifiers were incorporated into TCR beta cDNA libraries to reduce PCR and sequencing biases. Approximately 500,000 cDNA molecules were obtained for every 1 to 10 million input T cells, so each molecule roughly corresponded to one T cell. The patient libraries were prepared and sequenced using the same protocol as the earlier healthy control dataset. Samples belonging to the same batch were prepared together, multiplexed and sequenced on a shared HiSeq lane. The published analysis was carried out like this. MIGEC handled the raw barcoded reads, throwing out single-read molecular identifier groups before consensus assembly and CDR3 extraction. VDJtools was used for post-analysis of the clonotype tables, with diversity normalized by down-sampling every dataset to the smallest sample size. Repertoire overlap clustering matched CDR3 amino acid but not nucleotide sequences to correct batch-related cross-sample contamination. TCRdb handled the public reads itself, with Q25 trimming in fastp and clone calling in MiXCR, and kept productive beta chains. Each CDR3 protein appears once, grouped with its most common genes and DNA. The V and J calls reflect TCRdb's pipeline rather than the authors' work. The sample table contains 350,000 to 500,000 distinct CDR3 sequences; only one count was recorded for about 40% of them. The top ten hold 7.6% of the sample.

To demonstrate the VDJtools post-analysis software, the study profiled TCR beta repertoires from the peripheral blood of 13 young patients with multiple sclerosis. The patients with multiple sclerosis were children and adolescents between roughly 6 and 17 years of age. Material for sequencing was blood. The TCR sequence derives from a girl aged 2-10 years with multiple sclerosis. The chain was built from TRBV25-1 and TRBJ1-4; the junction holds 8 bases that match TRBD1. CDR3 protein: CASSEPPGQESEKLFF. Read as DNA, the sequence is TGTGCCAGCAGTGAACCCCCGGGACAGGAATCTGAAAAACTGTTTTTT.